The 6 T cell receptor beta chains presented below share a single source sample, sequenced in a study of a mutant IDH1 vaccine in newly diagnosed glioma. Time point meaning: week 35, safety follow-up. The study gave 300 ug of mutant IDH1 20-mer peptide per vaccine dose, with topical imiquimod. The assay was immunoSEQ multiplex PCR, and TCRdb's table has in-frame clones only and misses some. The top ten hold approximately 12% of the sample, which has fewer than 90,000 clones, almost 85% seen once. Their specific antigens are unknown. Here the sequenced sample was PBMCs, taken from a glioma patient whose treatment included an IDH1 peptide vaccine. The receptors here all came from a young man with glioma.

The gene calls are TRBV5-4 and TRBJ1-2, with 9 bases identical to TRBD1. Looked up from germline, CDR1 is SGHNT and CDR2 is YYREEE (reference sequence). CDR3 length equals 14 residues. Losses at the gene ends were 2 bases for V and 5 bases for J; bases not matched to a gene: 4. For the CDR3, the DNA is TGTGCCAGCAGCTTACAGGGGGCTGGGTATGGCTACACCTTC. Its translation: CASSLQGAGYGYTF.

J is TRBJ1-2 and V is TRBV2; no definite D call. CDR1 is SNHLY and CDR2 is FYNNEI in the germline V gene. This CDR3 has 13 residues. The V end was cut by 4 bases, the J end by 5 bases, with 11 bases between. CDR3: CASSGVMDYGYTF. CDR3 nucleotide sequence: TGTGCCAGCAGTGGGGTTATGGATTATGGCTACACCTTC.

The V gene is TRBV6-1, the J gene TRBJ2-7; TRBD2 agrees at 10 bases. Germline V gene sequence: CDR1 MNHNS, CDR2 SASEGT. With 10 bases clipped from V and 5 bases from J, the junction kept 11 bases outside the gene matches. The CDR3 has 14 amino acids. The CDR3 spells CATHSGGSRDEQYF. The CDR3 nucleotides are TGTGCCACCCATAGCGGGGGGAGCAGAGACGAGCAGTACTTC.

This chain joins TRBV7-9 and TRBJ1-5, with 7 bases that match TRBD1. Germline trimming cut 5 bases from V and 4 bases from J; bases unmatched to any gene: 8. CDR3 length: 15 residues. The germline CDR1 and CDR2 sequences are SEHNR and FQNEAQ (reference sequence). The CDR3 sequence is CASSPPGTENQPQHF. For the CDR3, the DNA is TGTGCCAGCAGCCCCCCCGGGACAGAAAATCAGCCCCAGCATTTT.

This clone was detected a few times. This chain uses TRBV2 with TRBJ1-1; D unclear. The CDR3 is 13 amino acids. The V end lost 8 bases, the J end lost 1 base, and 11 bases lay between the germline ends. CDR1 is SNHLY and CDR2 is FYNNEI in the germline V gene. This CDR3 reads CASEVPKNTEAFF. The CDR3 DNA is TGTGCCAGCGAGGTTCCGAAGAACACTGAAGCTTTCTTT.

V usage is TRBV6-6 and J usage is TRBJ1-6; TRBD1 aligns across 8 bases. Per germline, CDR1 MNHNY and CDR2 SVGAGI (reference sequence). The junction had 15 bases not matched to a gene; V was cut back by 6 bases and J by 14 bases. This CDR3 is 15 amino acids long. The CDR3 DNA sequence: TGTGCCAGCAGCCGAGGACAGGGAGCTCCGTCTACCCTCCACTTT. Translating it yields CASSRGQGAPSTLHF.